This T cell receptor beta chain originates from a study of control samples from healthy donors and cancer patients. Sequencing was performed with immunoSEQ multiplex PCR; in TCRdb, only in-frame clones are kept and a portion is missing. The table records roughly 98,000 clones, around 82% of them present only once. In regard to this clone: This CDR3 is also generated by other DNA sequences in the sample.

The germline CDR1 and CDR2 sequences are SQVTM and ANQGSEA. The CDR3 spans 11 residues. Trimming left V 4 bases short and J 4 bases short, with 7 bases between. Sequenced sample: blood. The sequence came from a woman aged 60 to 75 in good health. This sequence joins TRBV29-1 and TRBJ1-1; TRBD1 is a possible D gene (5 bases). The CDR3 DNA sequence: TGCAGCGTTGTGGGGGGCACTGAAGCTTTCTTT. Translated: CSVVGGTEAFF. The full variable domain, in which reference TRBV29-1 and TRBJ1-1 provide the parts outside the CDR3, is SAVISQKPSRDICQRGTSLTIQCQVDSQVTMMFWYRQQPGQSLTLIATANQGSEATYESGFVIDKFPISRPNLTFSTLTVSNMSPEDSSIYLCSVVGGTEAFFGQGTRLTVV.